Each of the 10 T cell receptor beta chains below was sequenced from the same sample in a study of blood T cell repertoires in COVID-19. Method: immunoSEQ multiplex PCR; TCRdb's copy keeps in-frame clones and lacks some. This table holds 300,000 or so clones, roughly 88% found once. The sequenced material came from peripheral blood. All receptors derive from a woman aged 50 to 65 with acute or convalescent COVID-19.

The chain has TRBV28 and TRBJ2-7, with D possibly matching TRBD1 (6 bases). CDR1 and CDR2 (germline): MDHEN, SYDVKM. V was shortened by 5 bases and J by 5 bases, with 16 bases between the two germline ends. This CDR3 has 14 residues. The CDR3 spells CASSDGTNEHEQYF. Written as DNA, the CDR3 is TGTGCCAGCAGTGATGGGACAAACGAACACGAGCAGTACTTC.

This rearrangement joins TRBV7-3 to TRBJ2-1; D is perhaps TRBD1 (6 bases). Germline loops: CDR1 SGHTA, CDR2 FQGTGA. The CDR3 covers 14 residues. V lost 7 bases to trimming and J lost 3 bases, with 13 bases between them. The CDR3: CASKAGVDYNEQFF. CDR3 nucleotides: TGTGCCAGCAAGGCAGGGGTCGACTACAATGAGCAGTTCTTC.

The chain joins TRBV7-9 to TRBJ1-4; D not resolved. The CDR3 spans 15 residues. CDR1 and CDR2 (germline): SEHNR, FQNEAQ (reference sequence). Trimming took 4 bases from V and 4 from J, leaving 13 bases between them. This chain's CDR3 is CASSSWEENNEKLFF. DNA for the CDR3: TGTGCCAGCAGCTCCTGGGAGGAGAATAATGAAAAACTGTTTTTT.

The rearrangement links TRBV27 to TRBJ2-7, with TRBD1 matching over 9 bases. There are 15 residues in the CDR3. In germline, CDR1 is MNHEY, CDR2 SMNVEV (reference sequence). After removal of 4 bases from V and 1 base from J, the junction contained 5 bases not matched to a gene. The CDR3 spells CASSSRDRESYEQYF. The CDR3 DNA reads TGTGCCAGCAGTTCCCGGGACAGGGAGTCCTACGAGCAGTACTTC.

The chain has TRBV5-5 and TRBJ2-7, with 9 bases identical to TRBD1. From germline, CDR1 is SGHKS and CDR2 YYEKEE (reference sequence). The V segment lost 1 base and the J segment 5 bases; nucleotides outside the gene matches: 1. The CDR3 is 13 amino acids. CDR3 residues: CASSLRTGDEQYF. The CDR3 DNA reads as TGTGCCAGCAGCTTGAGGACAGGGGACGAGCAGTACTTC.

The chain couples TRBV27 to TRBJ2-5; 8 bases match TRBD1. This CDR3 comprises 13 residues. Germline CDR1 MNHEY, CDR2 SMNVEV (reference sequence). The J segment lost 7 bases and the V segment lost 8 bases, leaving 9 bases of the junction unmatched. CDR3: CASWTLQGGTQYF. The CDR3 DNA sequence: TGTGCCAGCTGGACGCTACAGGGGGGGACCCAGTACTTC.

The V gene is TRBV7-2, the J gene TRBJ2-1; maybe TRBD2 (6 bases). This CDR3 is built from 18 residues. The V and J ends lost 3 bases and 5 bases respectively, with 23 bases between them. Germline CDR1 reads SGHTA; CDR2 reads FQGNSA. Here the CDR3 DNA reads TGTGCCAGCAGCTTTCCTGCACCCGGGAGCCCCACCAACAATGAGCAGTTCTTC. Its protein product is CASSFPAPGSPTNNEQFF.

V and J are TRBV27 and TRBJ1-2; tentatively, D is TRBD1 (5 bases). V was shortened by 0 bases and J by 3 bases, with 20 bases between the two germline ends. CDR3 length equals 18 residues. Germline assignment: CDR1 MNHEY and CDR2 SMNVEV (reference sequence). The CDR3 spells CASSLSPGPAGGDYGYTF. CDR3 bases: TGTGCCAGCAGTTTATCGCCTGGGCCAGCCGGGGGGGACTATGGCTACACCTTC.

This rearrangement joins TRBV5-1 to TRBJ2-5, with 7 bases that match TRBD2. The V and J ends lost 0 bases and 4 bases, in that order; junction bases with no gene match: 15. Germline CDR1 reads SGHRS; CDR2 reads YFSETQ. This CDR3 region has 18 residues. Here the CDR3 DNA reads TGCGCCAGCAGCTTGGCCACCATTAGCGGGTCGAGGGGAGAGACCCAGTACTTC. Protein: CASSLATISGSRGETQYF.

The chain links TRBV28 to TRBJ2-7, with TRBD1 matching 9 bases. The CDR3 runs to 16 residues. V lost 5 bases and J lost 7; bases outside the gene matches: 15. The V gene's germline CDR1 is MDHEN and CDR2 SYDVKM. CDR3 sequence: CASSTTPGTGTGEQYF. CDR3 bases: TGTGCCAGCAGTACAACCCCCGGGACAGGGACGGGGGAGCAGTACTTC.